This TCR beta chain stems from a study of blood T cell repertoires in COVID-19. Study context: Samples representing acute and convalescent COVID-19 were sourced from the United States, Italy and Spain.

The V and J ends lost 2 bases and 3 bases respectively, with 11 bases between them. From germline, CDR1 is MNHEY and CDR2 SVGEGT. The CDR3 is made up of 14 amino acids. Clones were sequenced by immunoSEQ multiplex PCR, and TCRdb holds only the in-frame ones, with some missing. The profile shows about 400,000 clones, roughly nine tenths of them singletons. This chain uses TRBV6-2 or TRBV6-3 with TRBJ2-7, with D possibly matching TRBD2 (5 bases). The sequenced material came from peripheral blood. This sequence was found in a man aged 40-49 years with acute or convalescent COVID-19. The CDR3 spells CASSYGPSFYEQYF. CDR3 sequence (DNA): TGTGCCAGCAGTTACGGGCCTAGCTTCTACGAGCAGTACTTC.